The 12 T cell receptor beta chains given below trace back to one sample, sequenced in a study of blood T cell repertoires in COVID-19. The protocol was immunoSEQ multiplex PCR, while the TCRdb copy is restricted to in-frame clones and leaves out a portion. This table has about 230,000 clones, roughly 84% appearing once. Sequencing was done on a sample of peripheral blood. The origin of the receptors is a woman aged 35 to 49 who had recovered from COVID-19.

V is TRBV5-1 and J is TRBJ2-7; D unclear. The germline V gene encodes CDR1 SGHRS and CDR2 YFSETQ. The CDR3 extends over 12 amino acids. Trimming cost V 4 bases and J 3 bases, with 8 bases left between them. The CDR3: CASSVDGYEQYF. The CDR3 coding sequence is TGCGCCAGCAGCGTGGACGGCTACGAGCAGTACTTC.

V gene TRBV6-2 or TRBV6-3 combines with J gene TRBJ1-5, with 10 bases identical to TRBD1. Germline CDR1 and CDR2: MNHEY and SVGEGT. This CDR3 spans 14 amino acids. The trim removed 5 bases at V and 10 bases at J, leaving 8 bases unmatched. CDR3 sequence: CASSTGTGEEPQHF. CDR3 sequence (DNA): TGTGCCAGCAGTACTGGGACAGGGGAGGAACCCCAGCATTTT.

This clone was recorded a few times. V and J are TRBV5-5 and TRBJ1-5; 7 bases fit TRBD1. The CDR3 is 14 amino acids. From germline, CDR1 is SGHKS and CDR2 YYEKEE (reference sequence). With 2 bases clipped from V and 5 bases from J, the junction kept 4 bases outside the gene matches. The CDR3 DNA is TGTGCCAGCAGCTTACTAGGGGGCGATCAGCCCCAGCATTTT. Its translation is CASSLLGGDQPQHF.

V and J are TRBV6-5 and TRBJ1-1, with D uncertain. This CDR3 region has 13 residues. Germline values: CDR1 MNHEY, CDR2 SVGAGI. V was pared by 2 bases and J by 2 bases, with 6 bases between. The CDR3 sequence is CASSYEGNTEAFF. The CDR3 DNA is TGTGCCAGCAGTTACGAGGGTAACACTGAAGCTTTCTTT.

J is TRBJ2-7 and V is TRBV7-8, with 8 bases fitting TRBD2. CDR1 is SGHVS, CDR2 FQNEAQ, per germline. V dropped 2 bases and J dropped 7; count of bases not matched to a gene: 1. This CDR3 has 12 amino acids. CDR3 in amino acids: CASSLRGGEQYF. In DNA, the CDR3 is TGTGCCAGCAGCTTACGGGGGGGAGAGCAGTACTTC.

This sequence joins TRBV4-3 and TRBJ2-7, with 7 nucleotides matching TRBD1. Looked up from germline, CDR1 is LGHNA and CDR2 is YSLEER. V trimming: 2 bases; J trimming: 4 bases; junction bases outside the gene matches: 5. The CDR3 sequence is 14 residues long. CDR3 loop: CASSQRTGQYEQYF. DNA for the CDR3: TGCGCCAGCAGCCAACGGACAGGCCAATACGAGCAGTACTTC.

The chain joins TRBV12-3 or TRBV12-4 to TRBJ1-2, with 7 positions matching TRBD1. V lost 4 bases to trimming and J lost 5 bases; unmatched junction nucleotides: 4. The CDR3 has 13 amino acids. CDR3 sequence reads: CASSSGTAYGYTF. The CDR3 region has the DNA TGTGCCAGCAGTTCCGGGACAGCTTATGGCTACACCTTC.

This sequence joins TRBV18 and TRBJ2-1, with TRBD1 matching over 7 bases. V was pared by 6 bases and J by 6 bases, with 8 bases of the junction left unmatched. There are 14 residues in the CDR3. Germline V lookup: CDR1 KGHSH, CDR2 LQKENI. The CDR3 nucleotides read TGTGCCAGCTCCCCCGACAGGGAAGGCAATGAGCAGTTCTTC. Residues: CASSPDREGNEQFF.

This sequence joins TRBV14 and TRBJ2-3; D is perhaps TRBD1 (5 bases). The CDR3 is 14 residues long. The V and J ends lost 4 bases and 4 bases respectively, with 12 bases between them. Germline V gene data show CDR1 as SGHDN and CDR2 as FVKESK. The CDR3 sequence is CASSRTPLADTQYF. The CDR3 coding sequence is TGTGCCAGCAGCCGGACACCCTTGGCAGATACGCAGTATTTT.

The chain carries TRBV12-5 and TRBJ2-2; 7 bases agree with TRBD1. Germline V gene lookup returns CDR1 LGHNT and CDR2 FRNRAP. V was clipped by 7 bases and J by 3 bases; unmatched bases: 8. The CDR3 spans 15 residues. The CDR3 nucleotides are TGTGCTAGTGCCCGGCGGACAGGAGACACCGGGGAGCTGTTTTTT. Its translation is CASARRTGDTGELFF.

This sequence joins TRBV28 and TRBJ2-5, with a tentative D call TRBD1 (6 bases). Germline CDR1 and CDR2: MDHEN and SYDVKM. The length of the CDR3 is 13 residues. The V gene lost 5 bases and the J gene lost 5 bases, with 12 bases spanning the gap. CDR3 sequence (DNA): TGTGCCAGCAGTCGGGACAATGCGGAGACCCAGTACTTC. This codes for CASSRDNAETQYF.

This clone was found once. V and J are TRBV29-1 and TRBJ2-7; 8 nucleotides agree with TRBD1. The CDR3 consists of 16 residues. Trimming at V came to 6 bases and at J to 5 bases, leaving 18 bases not matched to a gene. Germline-derived CDR1 and CDR2 are SQVTM and ANQGSEA. In DNA, the CDR3 is TGCAGCGTAGTAGGGGGGAATGACAGGGGAATCAACGAGCAGTACTTC. Translation: CSVVGGNDRGINEQYF.